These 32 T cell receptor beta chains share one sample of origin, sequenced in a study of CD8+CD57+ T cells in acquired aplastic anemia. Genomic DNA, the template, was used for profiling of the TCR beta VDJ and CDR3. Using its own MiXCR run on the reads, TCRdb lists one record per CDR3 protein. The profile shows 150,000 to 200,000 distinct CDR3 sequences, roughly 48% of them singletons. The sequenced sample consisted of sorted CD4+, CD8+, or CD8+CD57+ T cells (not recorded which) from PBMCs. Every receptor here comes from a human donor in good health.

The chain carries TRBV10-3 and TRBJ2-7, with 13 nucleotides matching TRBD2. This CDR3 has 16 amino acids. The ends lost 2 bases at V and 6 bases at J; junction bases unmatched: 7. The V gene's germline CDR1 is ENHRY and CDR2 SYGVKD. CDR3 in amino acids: CAISETSGGGFGEQYF. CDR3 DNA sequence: TGTGCCATCAGTGAGACTAGCGGGGGGGGTTTTGGCGAGCAGTACTTC.

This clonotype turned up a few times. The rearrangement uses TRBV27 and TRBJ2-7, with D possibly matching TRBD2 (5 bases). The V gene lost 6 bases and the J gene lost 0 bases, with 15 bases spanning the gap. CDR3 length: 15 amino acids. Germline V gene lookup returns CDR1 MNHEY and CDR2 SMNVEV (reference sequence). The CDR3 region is CASRPGRGNSYEQYF. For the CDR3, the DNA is TGTGCCAGCAGGCCTGGGAGAGGGAACTCCTACGAGCAGTACTTC.

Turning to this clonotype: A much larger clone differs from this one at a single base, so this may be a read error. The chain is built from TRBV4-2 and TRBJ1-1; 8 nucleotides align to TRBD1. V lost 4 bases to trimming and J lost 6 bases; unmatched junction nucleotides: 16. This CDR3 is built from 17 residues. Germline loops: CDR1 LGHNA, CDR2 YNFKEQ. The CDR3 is CASSLGHRGIGNAEAFF. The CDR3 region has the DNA TGTGCCAGCAGCCTAGGGCACAGGGGGATCGGTAACGCTGAAGCTTTCTTT.

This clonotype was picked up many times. CDR3 sequence (DNA): TGTGCCAGTAGTAGGACAGACTCTGGAAACACCATATATTTT. The encoded protein is CASSRTDSGNTIYF. J is TRBJ1-3 and V is TRBV19; D perhaps matches TRBD1 (6 bases). Germline CDR1 and CDR2: LNHDA and SQIVND (reference sequence). The CDR3 loop spans 14 amino acids. Trimming stripped 4 bases from V and 0 bases from J, with 7 bases between.

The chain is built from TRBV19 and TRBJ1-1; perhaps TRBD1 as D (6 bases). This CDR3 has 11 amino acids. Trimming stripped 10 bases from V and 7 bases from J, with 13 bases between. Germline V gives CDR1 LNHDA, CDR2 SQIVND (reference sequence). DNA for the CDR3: TGTGCCACCAAGGAGGGGGGTGAAGCTTTCTTT. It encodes CATKEGGEAFF.

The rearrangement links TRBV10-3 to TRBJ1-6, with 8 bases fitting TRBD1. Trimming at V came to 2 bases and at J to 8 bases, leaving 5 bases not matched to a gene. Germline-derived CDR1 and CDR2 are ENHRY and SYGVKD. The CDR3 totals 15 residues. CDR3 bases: TGTGCCATCAGTGAGGGGTCGACAGGGGATTCACCCCTCCACTTT. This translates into CAISEGSTGDSPLHF.

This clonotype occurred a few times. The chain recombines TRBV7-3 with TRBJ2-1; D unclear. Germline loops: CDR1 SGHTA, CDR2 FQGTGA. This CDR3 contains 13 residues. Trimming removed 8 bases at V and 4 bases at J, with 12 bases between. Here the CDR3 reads CASCRRLYNEQFF. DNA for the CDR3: TGTGCCAGCTGCCGGCGCCTATACAATGAGCAGTTCTTC.

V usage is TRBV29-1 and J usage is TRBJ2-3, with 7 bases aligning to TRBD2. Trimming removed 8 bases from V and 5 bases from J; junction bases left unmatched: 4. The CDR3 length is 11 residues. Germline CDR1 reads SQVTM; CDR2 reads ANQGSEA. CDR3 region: CSLGRGDTQYF. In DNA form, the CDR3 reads TGCAGCCTGGGGAGGGGAGATACGCAGTATTTT.

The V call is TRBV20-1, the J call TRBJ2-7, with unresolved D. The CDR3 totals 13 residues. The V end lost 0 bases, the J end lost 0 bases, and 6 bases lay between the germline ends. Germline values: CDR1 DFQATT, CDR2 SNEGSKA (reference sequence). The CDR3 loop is CSAREHTSYEQYF. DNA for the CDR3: TGCAGTGCTAGAGAGCACACCTCCTACGAGCAGTACTTC.

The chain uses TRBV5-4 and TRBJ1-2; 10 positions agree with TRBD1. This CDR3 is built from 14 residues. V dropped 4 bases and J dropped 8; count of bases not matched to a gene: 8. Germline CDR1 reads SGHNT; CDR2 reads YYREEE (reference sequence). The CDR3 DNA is TGTGCCAGCAGCGCTAGACAGGGGGCTGCGGGCTACACCTTC. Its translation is CASSARQGAAGYTF.

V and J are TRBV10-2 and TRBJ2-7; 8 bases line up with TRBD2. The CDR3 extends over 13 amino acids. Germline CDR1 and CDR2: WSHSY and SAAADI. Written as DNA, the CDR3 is TGCGCATCCGGGACTAGTGGCGTCCACGAGCAGTACTTC. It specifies CASGTSGVHEQYF.

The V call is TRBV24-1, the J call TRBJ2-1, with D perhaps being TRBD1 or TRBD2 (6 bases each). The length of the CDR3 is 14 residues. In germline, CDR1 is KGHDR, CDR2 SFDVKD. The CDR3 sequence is CARSLRGGHNEQFF. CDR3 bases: TGTGCTAGATCCCTTCGAGGGGGGCACAATGAGCAGTTCTTC.

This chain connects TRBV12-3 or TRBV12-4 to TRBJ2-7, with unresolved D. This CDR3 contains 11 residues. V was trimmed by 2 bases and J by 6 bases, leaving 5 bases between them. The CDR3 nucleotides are TGTGCCAGCAGTTTAATCGCCGAGCAGTACTTC. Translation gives CASSLIAEQYF.

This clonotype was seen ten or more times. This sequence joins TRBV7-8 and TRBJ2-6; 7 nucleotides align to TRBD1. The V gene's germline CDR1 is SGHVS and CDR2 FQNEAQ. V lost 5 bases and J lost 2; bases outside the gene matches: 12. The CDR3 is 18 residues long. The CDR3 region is CASSRSWGQFAGANVLTF. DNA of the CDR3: TGTGCCAGCAGCAGGTCGTGGGGACAGTTTGCTGGGGCCAACGTCCTGACTTTC.

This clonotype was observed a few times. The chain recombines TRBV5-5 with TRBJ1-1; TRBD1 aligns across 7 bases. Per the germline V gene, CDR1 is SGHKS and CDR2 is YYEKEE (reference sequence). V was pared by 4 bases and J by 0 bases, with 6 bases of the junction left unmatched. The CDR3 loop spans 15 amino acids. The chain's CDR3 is CASSHGQALNTEAFF. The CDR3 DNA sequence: TGTGCCAGCAGCCACGGACAGGCTTTGAACACTGAAGCTTTCTTT.

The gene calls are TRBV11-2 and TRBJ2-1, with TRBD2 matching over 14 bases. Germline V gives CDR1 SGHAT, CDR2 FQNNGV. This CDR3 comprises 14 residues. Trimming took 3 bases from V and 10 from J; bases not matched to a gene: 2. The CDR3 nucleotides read TGTGCCAGCAGCTTGGGACTAGCGGGAGTCGAGCAGTTCTTC. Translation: CASSLGLAGVEQFF.

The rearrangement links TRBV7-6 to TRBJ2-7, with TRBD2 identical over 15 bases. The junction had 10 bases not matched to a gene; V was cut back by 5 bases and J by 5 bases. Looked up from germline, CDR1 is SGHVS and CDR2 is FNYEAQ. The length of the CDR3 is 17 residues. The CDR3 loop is CASSRTPGLAGGDEQYF. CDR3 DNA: TGTGCCAGCAGCCGAACACCGGGACTAGCGGGAGGCGACGAGCAGTACTTC.

The DNA of the CDR3 is TGCAGTGCTAGGCACGGGGGGGCGGGCACAGAGACCCAGTACTTC. This sequence encodes CSARHGGAGTETQYF. The chain carries TRBV20-1 and TRBJ2-5, with TRBD2 identical over 8 bases. Trimming took 3 bases from V and 4 from J; bases not matched to a gene: 10. CDR3 size: 15 residues. The germline gives CDR1 DFQATT, CDR2 SNEGSKA (reference sequence).

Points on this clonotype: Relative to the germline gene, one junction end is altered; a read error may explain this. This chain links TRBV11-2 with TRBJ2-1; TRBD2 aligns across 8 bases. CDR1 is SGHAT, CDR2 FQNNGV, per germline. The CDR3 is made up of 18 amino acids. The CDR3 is CASSLDGQSGSSHNEQFF. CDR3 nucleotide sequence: TGTGCCAGCAGCTTAGACGGTCAGAGCGGGAGCTCCCACAATGAGCAGTTCTTC.

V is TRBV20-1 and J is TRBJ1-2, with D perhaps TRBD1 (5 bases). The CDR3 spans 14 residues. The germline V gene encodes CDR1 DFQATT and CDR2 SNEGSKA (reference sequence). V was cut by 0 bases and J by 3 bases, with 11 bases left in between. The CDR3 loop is CSARDTGRDYGYTF. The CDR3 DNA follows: TGCAGTGCTAGAGACACAGGACGGGACTATGGCTACACCTTC.

CDR3 nucleotides: TGTGCCAGCAGTGACACAGGGGGAAACTACAATGAGCAGTTCTTC. Protein: CASSDTGGNYNEQFF. The genes are TRBV2 and TRBJ2-1; TRBD1 matches 8 bases. Trimming removed 3 bases from V and 3 bases from J; junction bases left unmatched: 4. The CDR3 sequence is 15 residues long. Germline V CDR1 and CDR2: SNHLY, FYNNEI.

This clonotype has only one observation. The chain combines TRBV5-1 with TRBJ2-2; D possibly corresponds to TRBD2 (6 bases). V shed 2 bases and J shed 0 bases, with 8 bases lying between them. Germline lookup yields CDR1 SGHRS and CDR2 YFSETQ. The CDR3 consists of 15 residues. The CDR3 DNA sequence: TGCGCCAGCAGCTTAGCGGGTCCGAACACCGGGGAGCTGTTTTTT. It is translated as CASSLAGPNTGELFF.

DNA for the CDR3: TGTGCCAGCAGCCCCACGTGGGAGCAGTACTTC. It specifies CASSPTWEQYF. The chain employs TRBV5-8 and TRBJ2-7; D is uncertain. The ends were cut back, 4 bases at V and 7 bases at J, with 9 bases in the middle. This CDR3 has 11 amino acids. CDR1 and CDR2 from the germline V gene are SGHTS and YDEGEE.

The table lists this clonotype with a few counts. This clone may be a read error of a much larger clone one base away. The CDR3 nucleotides are TGTGCCAGTAGTGTGGACACAGGCACTGAAGCTCTCTTT. Translating gives CASSVDTGTEALF. The rearrangement uses TRBV19 and TRBJ1-1; D may be TRBD1 (5 bases). Germline V gene data show CDR1 as LNHDA and CDR2 as SQIVND (reference sequence). CDR3 length: 13 residues.

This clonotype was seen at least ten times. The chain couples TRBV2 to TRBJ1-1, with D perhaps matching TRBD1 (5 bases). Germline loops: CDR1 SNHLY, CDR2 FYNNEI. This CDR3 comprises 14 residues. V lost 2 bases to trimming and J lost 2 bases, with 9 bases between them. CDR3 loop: CASSEMQGNTEAFF. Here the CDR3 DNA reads TGTGCCAGCAGTGAAATGCAGGGTAACACTGAAGCTTTCTTT.

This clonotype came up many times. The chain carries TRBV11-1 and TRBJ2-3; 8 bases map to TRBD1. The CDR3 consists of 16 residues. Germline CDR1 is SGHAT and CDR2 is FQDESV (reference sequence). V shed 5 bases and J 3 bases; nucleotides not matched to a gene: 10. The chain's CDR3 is CASSKDRGIRTDTQYF. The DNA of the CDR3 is TGTGCCAGCAGCAAAGACAGGGGTATCAGAACAGATACGCAGTATTTT.

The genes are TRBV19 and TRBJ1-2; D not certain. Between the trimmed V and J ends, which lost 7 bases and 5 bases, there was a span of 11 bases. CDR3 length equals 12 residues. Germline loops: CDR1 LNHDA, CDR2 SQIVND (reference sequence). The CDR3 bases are TGTGCCAGTACCTTCGGACTGTATGGCTACACCTTC. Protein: CASTFGLYGYTF. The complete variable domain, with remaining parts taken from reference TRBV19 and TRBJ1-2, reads DGGITQSPKYLFRKEGQNVTLSCEQNLNHDAMYWYRQDPGQGLRLIYYSQIVNDFQKGDIAEGYSVSREKKESFPLTVTSAQKNPTAFYLCASTFGLYGYTFGSGTRLTVV.

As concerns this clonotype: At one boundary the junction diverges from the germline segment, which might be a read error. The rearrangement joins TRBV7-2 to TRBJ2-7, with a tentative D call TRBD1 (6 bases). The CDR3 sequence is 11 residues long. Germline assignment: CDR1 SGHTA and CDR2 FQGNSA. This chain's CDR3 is CASRVNTGFCF. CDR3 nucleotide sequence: TGTGCCAGCAGGGTAAACACAGGGTTTTGCTTC.

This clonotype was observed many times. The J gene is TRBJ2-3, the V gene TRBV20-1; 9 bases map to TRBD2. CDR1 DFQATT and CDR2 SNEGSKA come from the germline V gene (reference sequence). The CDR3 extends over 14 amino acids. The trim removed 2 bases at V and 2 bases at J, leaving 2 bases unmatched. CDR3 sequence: CSARIAGVTDTQYF. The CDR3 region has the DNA TGCAGTGCTAGAATAGCGGGGGTCACAGATACGCAGTATTTT.

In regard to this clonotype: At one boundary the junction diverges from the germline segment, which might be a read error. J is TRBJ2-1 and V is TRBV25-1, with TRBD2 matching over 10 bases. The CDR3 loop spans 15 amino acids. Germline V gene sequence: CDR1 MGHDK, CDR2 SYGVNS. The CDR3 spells CASSLRLAGGGEQFF. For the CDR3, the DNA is TGCGCCAGCAGCTTGCGACTAGCGGGTGGGGGGGAGCAGTTCTTC.

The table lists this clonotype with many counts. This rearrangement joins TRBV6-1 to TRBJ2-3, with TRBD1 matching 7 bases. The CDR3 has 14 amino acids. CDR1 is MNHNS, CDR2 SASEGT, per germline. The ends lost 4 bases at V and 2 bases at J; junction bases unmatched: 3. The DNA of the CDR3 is TGTGCCAGCAGTGCACAGGGGATCACAGATACGCAGTATTTT. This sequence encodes CASSAQGITDTQYF.

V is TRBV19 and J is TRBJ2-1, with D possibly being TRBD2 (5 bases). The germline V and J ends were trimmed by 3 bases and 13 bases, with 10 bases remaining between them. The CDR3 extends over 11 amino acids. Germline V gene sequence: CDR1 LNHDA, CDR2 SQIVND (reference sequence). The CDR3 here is CASSMGEDQFF. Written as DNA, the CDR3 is TGTGCCAGTAGTATGGGAGAGGACCAGTTCTTC.